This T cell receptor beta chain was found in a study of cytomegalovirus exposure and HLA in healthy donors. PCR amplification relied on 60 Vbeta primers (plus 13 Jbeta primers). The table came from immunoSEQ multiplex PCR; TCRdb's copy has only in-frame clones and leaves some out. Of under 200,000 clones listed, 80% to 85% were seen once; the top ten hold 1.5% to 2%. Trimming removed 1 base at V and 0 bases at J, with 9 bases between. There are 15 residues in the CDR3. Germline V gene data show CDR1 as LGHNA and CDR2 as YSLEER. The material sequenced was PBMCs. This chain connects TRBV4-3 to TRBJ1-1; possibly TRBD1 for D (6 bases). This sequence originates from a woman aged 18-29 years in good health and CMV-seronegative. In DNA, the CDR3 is TGCGCCAGCAGCCAAGCGGGGGGGCTGAACACTGAAGCTTTCTTT. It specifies CASSQAGGLNTEAFF.